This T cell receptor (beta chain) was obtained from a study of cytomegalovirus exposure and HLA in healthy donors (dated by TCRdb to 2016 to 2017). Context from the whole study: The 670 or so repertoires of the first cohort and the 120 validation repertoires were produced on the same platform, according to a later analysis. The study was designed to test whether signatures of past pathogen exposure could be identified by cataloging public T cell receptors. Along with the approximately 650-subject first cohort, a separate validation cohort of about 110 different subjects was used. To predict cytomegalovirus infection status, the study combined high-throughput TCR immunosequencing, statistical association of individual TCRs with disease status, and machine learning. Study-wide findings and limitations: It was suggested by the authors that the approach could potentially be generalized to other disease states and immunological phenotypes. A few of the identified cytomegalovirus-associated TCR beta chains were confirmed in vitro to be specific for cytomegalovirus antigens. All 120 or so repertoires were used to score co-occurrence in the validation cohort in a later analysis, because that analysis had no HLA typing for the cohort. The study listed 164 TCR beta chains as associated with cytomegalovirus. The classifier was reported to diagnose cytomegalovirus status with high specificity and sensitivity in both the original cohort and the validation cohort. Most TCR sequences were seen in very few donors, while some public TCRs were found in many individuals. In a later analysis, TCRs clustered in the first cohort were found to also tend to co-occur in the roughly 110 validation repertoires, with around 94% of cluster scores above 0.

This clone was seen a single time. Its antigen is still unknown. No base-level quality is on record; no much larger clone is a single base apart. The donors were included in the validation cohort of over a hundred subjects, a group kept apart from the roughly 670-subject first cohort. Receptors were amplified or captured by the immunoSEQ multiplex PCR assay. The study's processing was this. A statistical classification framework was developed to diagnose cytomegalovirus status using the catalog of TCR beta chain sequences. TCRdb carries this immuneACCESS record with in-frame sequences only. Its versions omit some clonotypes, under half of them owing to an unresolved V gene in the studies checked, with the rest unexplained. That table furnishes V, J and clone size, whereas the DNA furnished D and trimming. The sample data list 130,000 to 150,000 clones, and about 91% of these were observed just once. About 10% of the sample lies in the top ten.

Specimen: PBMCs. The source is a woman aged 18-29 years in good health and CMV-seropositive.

At the DNA level, the sequence is TGTGCCAGCAGTAAAAACAGGGGGCCGGGGAATGAGCAGTTCTTC. This is translated as CASSKNRGPGNEQFF. The chain was built from TRBV2 and TRBJ2-1, with 9 central nucleotides matching TRBD1. V loses 5 bases at its end and J loses 7 bases; junction bases beyond the gene matches: 9. From the cysteine through the phenylalanine, the CDR3 covers 15 amino acids. The read is trimmed to its CDR3 DNA, 45 bases read in frame from base 1. CDR1 and CDR2, per the germline V gene, are SNHLY and FYNNEI.